These 30 T cell receptor beta chains were all obtained from the same sample, sequenced in a study of cytomegalovirus exposure and HLA in healthy donors. With 60 Vbeta and 13 Jbeta primers, the PCR was carried out. Some clones are missing from TCRdb's copy, which holds only in-frame ones; the method was immunoSEQ multiplex PCR. The data hold about 180,000 clones, with around 80% observed a single time. Sequencing was carried out using PBMCs. Every receptor here comes from a middle-aged man in good health and CMV-seronegative.

The rearrangement links TRBV7-2 to TRBJ1-5, with TRBD1 matching over 7 bases. The V gene end was trimmed by 5 bases and the J gene end by 5 bases; junction bases not matched to a gene: 9. The germline V gene has CDR1 SGHTA and CDR2 FQGNSA. The CDR3 length is 15 residues. CDR3 DNA sequence: TGTGCCAGCAGCCAGGACAGGTCCGCGTATCAGCCCCAGCATTTT. It translates to CASSQDRSAYQPQHF.

The chain carries TRBV14 and TRBJ2-7, with unresolved D. Trimming took 4 bases from V and 0 from J, leaving 7 bases between them. This CDR3 is 13 amino acids long. The V gene's germline CDR1 is SGHDN and CDR2 FVKESK. CDR3 nucleotides: TGTGCCAGCAGCCGGAGTCCCTCCTACGAGCAGTACTTC. Its protein is CASSRSPSYEQYF.

This clone was detected only a few times. The J gene is TRBJ2-7, the V gene TRBV14; TRBD1 aligns across 7 bases. This CDR3 contains 16 residues. V dropped 3 bases and J dropped 6; count of bases not matched to a gene: 14. The germline V gene has CDR1 SGHDN and CDR2 FVKESK. CDR3 amino acids: CASSQATGVPKGEQYF. The CDR3 nucleotides are TGTGCCAGCAGCCAGGCAACAGGGGTTCCCAAAGGCGAGCAGTACTTC.

The genes are TRBV5-8 and TRBJ2-1, with 10 positions matching TRBD2. V was clipped by 3 bases and J by 9 bases; unmatched bases: 12. CDR1 and CDR2 from the germline V gene are SGHTS and YDEGEE. The CDR3 extends over 16 amino acids. CDR3: CASSSARLAGAVEQFF. DNA of the CDR3: TGTGCCAGCAGCTCCGCCCGGCTAGCGGGAGCGGTTGAGCAGTTCTTC.

CDR3 protein: CASSPGQGEIQPQHF. CDR3 sequence (DNA): TGTGCCAGCTCCCCGGGACAGGGGGAAATTCAGCCCCAGCATTTT. This rearrangement joins TRBV18 to TRBJ1-5; 11 nucleotides line up with TRBD1. The junction had 7 bases not matched to a gene; V was cut back by 6 bases and J by 6 bases. CDR1 is KGHSH, CDR2 LQKENI, per germline. This CDR3 comprises 15 residues.

The chain combines TRBV2 with TRBJ2-3; 10 nucleotides line up with TRBD2. CDR3 length: 16 residues. Germline loops: CDR1 SNHLY, CDR2 FYNNEI. V was pared by 4 bases and J by 3 bases, with 7 bases of the junction left unmatched. The CDR3: CASSGRLAGRTDTQYF. Written as DNA, the CDR3 is TGTGCCAGCAGTGGACGACTAGCGGGTCGGACAGATACGCAGTATTTT.

The V gene is TRBV6-5, the J gene TRBJ1-5; D is uncertain. The CDR3 contains 12 residues. Per the germline V gene, CDR1 is MNHEY and CDR2 is SVGAGI. Trimming pared 7 bases from V and 5 bases from J, leaving 9 bases between. Here the CDR3 DNA reads TGTGCCAGCAATCGGGAGGATCAGCCCCAGCATTTT. The encoded protein is CASNREDQPQHF.

This chain links TRBV29-1 with TRBJ1-2; 7 bases are a match to TRBD1. This CDR3 contains 13 residues. J was trimmed by 7 bases and V by 2 bases; bases with no gene match: 7. CDR1 is SQVTM, CDR2 ANQGSEA, per germline. CDR3: CSVEPTGRGGYTF. The CDR3 DNA follows: TGCAGCGTTGAACCGACAGGGCGAGGTGGCTACACCTTC.

The chain joins TRBV10-3 to TRBJ2-7; 7 positions agree with TRBD1. In germline, CDR1 is ENHRY, CDR2 SYGVKD. The CDR3 totals 12 residues. The ends lost 2 bases at V and 7 bases at J; junction bases unmatched: 2. DNA of the CDR3: TGTGCCATCAGTGAGGACAGGGCAGAGCAGTACTTC. It is translated as CAISEDRAEQYF.

J is TRBJ1-6 and V is TRBV5-6; 8 nucleotides match TRBD1. V gave up 4 bases and J gave up 8 bases; unmatched junction bases: 14. The CDR3 sequence is 17 residues long. Germline V CDR1 and CDR2: SGHDT, YYEEEE. In DNA form, the CDR3 reads TGTGCCAGCAGCACTCAATTTAGTCAGGGGGCCGATTCACCCCTCCACTTT. It translates to CASSTQFSQGADSPLHF.

J is TRBJ2-7 and V is TRBV19; D is perhaps TRBD1 (6 bases). Trimming left V 2 bases short and J 0 bases short, with 11 bases between. Germline V gives CDR1 LNHDA, CDR2 SQIVND (reference sequence). This CDR3 has 15 residues. CDR3 sequence: CASSITGQSSYEQYF. CDR3 nucleotide sequence: TGTGCCAGTAGTATAACGGGACAAAGCTCCTACGAGCAGTACTTC.

The gene calls are TRBV19 and TRBJ2-1; D not resolved. The length of the CDR3 is 14 residues. V dropped 3 bases and J dropped 1 base, with 7 bases sitting between them. The germline CDR1 and CDR2 sequences are LNHDA and SQIVND (reference sequence). This chain's CDR3 is CASSISASYNEQFF. CDR3 nucleotide sequence: TGTGCCAGTAGTATCAGCGCATCCTACAATGAGCAGTTCTTC.

This clone was found a few times. The rearrangement links TRBV19 to TRBJ2-7, with 7 bases that match TRBD1. The germline V gene has CDR1 LNHDA and CDR2 SQIVND (reference sequence). V lost 5 bases, J lost 3 bases, and 7 bases stayed unmatched. This CDR3 contains 14 residues. This CDR3 reads CASSANRGRYEQYF. In DNA, the CDR3 is TGTGCCAGTAGTGCCAACAGGGGCCGCTACGAGCAGTACTTC. Together with reference TRBV19 and TRBJ2-7, the CDR3 gives the full variable domain: DGGITQSPKYLFRKEGQNVTLSCEQNLNHDAMYWYRQDPGQGLRLIYYSQIVNDFQKGDIAEGYSVSREKKESFPLTVTSAQKNPTAFYLCASSANRGRYEQYFGPGTRLTVT.

The chain recombines TRBV5-1 with TRBJ1-5, with D hard to call. Germline CDR1 SGHRS, CDR2 YFSETQ. The germline V and J ends were trimmed by 0 bases and 5 bases, with 6 bases remaining between them. The CDR3 sequence is 13 residues long. CDR3 protein: CASSLAGDQPQHF. The CDR3 DNA reads TGCGCCAGCAGCTTGGCCGGGGATCAGCCCCAGCATTTT.

The chain combines TRBV27 with TRBJ1-2; 8 bases match TRBD1. The CDR3 has 13 residues. Germline loops: CDR1 MNHEY, CDR2 SMNVEV (reference sequence). Trimming at V came to 5 bases and at J to 8 bases, leaving 7 bases not matched to a gene. Written as DNA, the CDR3 is TGTGCCAGCAGTCCACAGGGGGTAGGGGGCTACACCTTC. It is translated as CASSPQGVGGYTF.

This clone was counted only a few times. The chain uses TRBV2 and TRBJ1-5, with D perhaps matching TRBD1 (5 bases). Germline V gives CDR1 SNHLY, CDR2 FYNNEI. V lost 7 bases, J lost 9 bases, and 25 bases lay in between. The CDR3 contains 16 residues. In nucleotides, the CDR3 is TGTGCCAGCACGGGGGAAGGGCTACAGAACTTTAGGCCCCAGCATTTT. Encoded protein: CASTGEGLQNFRPQHF.

The gene calls are TRBV2 and TRBJ1-2, with TRBD1 matching 9 bases. The V and J ends lost 6 bases and 6 bases, in that order; junction bases with no gene match: 5. Germline CDR1 and CDR2: SNHLY and FYNNEI. CDR3 size: 13 residues. Written as DNA, the CDR3 is TGTGCCAGCAGGTCGACAGGGGGTGATGGCTACACCTTC. Protein: CASRSTGGDGYTF.

The chain links TRBV5-1 to TRBJ1-2; TRBD1 is a possible D gene (6 bases). Germline assignment: CDR1 SGHRS and CDR2 YFSETQ. CDR3 length: 14 amino acids. Trimming pared 3 bases from V and 4 bases from J, leaving 13 bases between. The chain's CDR3 is CASSSGQGPYGYTF. CDR3 sequence (DNA): TGCGCCAGCAGCTCCGGCCAGGGGCCCTATGGCTACACCTTC. Full variable domain (missing parts from reference TRBV5-1 and TRBJ1-2): KAGVTQTPRYLIKTRGQQVTLSCSPISGHRSVSWYQQTPGQGLQFLFEYFSETQRNKGNFPGRFSGRQFSNSRSEMNVSTLELGDSALYLCASSSGQGPYGYTFGSGTRLTVV.

The chain joins TRBV25-1 to TRBJ1-1; D ambiguous. V was cut by 6 bases and J by 3 bases, with 11 bases left in between. The germline V gene encodes CDR1 MGHDK and CDR2 SYGVNS. The CDR3 totals 13 residues. The CDR3 bases are TGTGCCAGCAGGGGCGACGGATACACTGAAGCTTTCTTT. Encoded protein: CASRGDGYTEAFF.

The chain combines TRBV7-6 with TRBJ2-1, with 11 bases that match TRBD1. Germline loops: CDR1 SGHVS, CDR2 FNYEAQ. The CDR3 consists of 14 residues. V shed 5 bases and J 9 bases; nucleotides not matched to a gene: 6. CDR3 in amino acids: CASSLGQGAGEQFF. CDR3 bases: TGTGCCAGCAGCCTAGGACAGGGGGCCGGTGAGCAGTTCTTC.

The V call is TRBV9, the J call TRBJ1-5; 8 positions agree with TRBD1. The CDR3 runs to 14 residues. V shed 6 bases, J shed 1 base, and the junction held 3 bases outside the gene matches. Germline V CDR1 and CDR2: SGDLS, YYNGEE. CDR3 residues: CASNRGDSNQPQHF. CDR3 DNA: TGTGCCAGCAACAGGGGGGACAGCAATCAGCCCCAGCATTTT.

Only a few counts were recorded for this clone. This chain uses TRBV9 with TRBJ2-3; 12 bases agree with TRBD2. The junction had 6 bases not matched to a gene; V was cut back by 4 bases and J by 3 bases. Germline V gene lookup returns CDR1 SGDLS and CDR2 YYNGEE. There are 16 residues in the CDR3. CDR3 DNA sequence: TGTGCCAGCAGCCCCGGACTAGCGGGGCCTACAGATACGCAGTATTTT. Translated: CASSPGLAGPTDTQYF.

This clone was found once. CDR3 in amino acids: CASSDRDRAVGTQYF. CDR3 sequence (DNA): TGTGCCAGCAGTGATAGGGACAGGGCGGTCGGTACGCAGTATTTT. The chain has TRBV6-1 and TRBJ2-3; 9 positions agree with TRBD1. Germline V gives CDR1 MNHNS, CDR2 SASEGT. V dropped 3 bases and J dropped 8; count of bases not matched to a gene: 9. The CDR3 totals 15 residues.

The chain employs TRBV5-1 and TRBJ2-2; TRBD1 might be the D (7 bases). This CDR3 spans 15 amino acids. CDR1 SGHRS and CDR2 YFSETQ come from the germline V gene. V gave up 4 bases and J gave up 7 bases, with 17 bases separating them. In DNA, the CDR3 is TGCGCCAGCAGCGGAGGGGGCCCTGGGGGCGGGGAGCTGTTTTTT. It yields the protein CASSGGGPGGGELFF.

The chain has TRBV18 and TRBJ2-5; a weak D match, TRBD2 (5 bases). Between the trimmed V and J ends, which lost 4 bases and 4 bases, there was a span of 13 bases. Germline V gene sequence: CDR1 KGHSH, CDR2 LQKENI. This CDR3 has 14 residues. The CDR3 sequence is CASSRRQGLETQYF. CDR3 DNA sequence: TGTGCCAGCTCACGGCGGCAAGGACTAGAGACCCAGTACTTC. Full variable domain (rest looked up from reference TRBV18 and TRBJ2-5): NAGVMQNPRHLVRRRGQEARLRCSPMKGHSHVYWYRQLPEEGLKFMVYLQKENIIDESGMPKERFSAEFPKEGPSILRIQQVVRGDSAAYFCASSRRQGLETQYFGPGTRLLVL.

Details on this clone: One junction end does not reproduce the germline sequence, and a read error may be involved. Other DNA sequences in the sample encode the same CDR3. The gene calls are TRBV7-9 and TRBJ2-5; TRBD2 might be the D (6 bases). The germline gives CDR1 SEHNR, CDR2 FQNEAQ (reference sequence). CDR3 length: 16 residues. This CDR3 reads CASSLALGPTQETQYF. CDR3 sequence (DNA): TGTGCCAGCAGCCTAGCGTTGGGCCCTACACAAGAGACCCAGTACTTC.

V gene TRBV7-2 combines with J gene TRBJ2-5; TRBD2 matches 7 bases. This CDR3 comprises 17 residues. The V gene end was trimmed by 1 base and the J gene end by 0 bases; junction bases not matched to a gene: 8. CDR1 is SGHTA and CDR2 is FQGNSA in the germline V gene. This chain's CDR3 is CASSLGTASGYQETQYF. The CDR3 DNA sequence: TGTGCCAGCAGCTTAGGGACGGCTAGCGGATACCAAGAGACCCAGTACTTC.

This clone appeared a few times. The chain recombines TRBV30 with TRBJ2-7; possible D gene TRBD1, 6 bases. The germline V gene encodes CDR1 GTSNPN and CDR2 SVGIG (reference sequence). This CDR3 spans 14 amino acids. The V gene lost 3 bases and the J gene lost 3 bases, with 15 bases spanning the gap. In DNA, the CDR3 is TGTGCCTGGAGGAGGGCAGGGGCTAGCTACGAGCAGTACTTC. Its translation is CAWRRAGASYEQYF.

This clone has just a few counts. V and J are TRBV25-1 and TRBJ2-2; D unclear. The germline V gene has CDR1 MGHDK and CDR2 SYGVNS. The V and J ends lost 4 bases and 0 bases respectively, with 9 bases between them. The length of the CDR3 is 15 residues. DNA of the CDR3: TGTGCCAGCAGTGGACTTATGGCGAACACCGGGGAGCTGTTTTTT. Its translation: CASSGLMANTGELFF.

This clone is a singleton in its sample. At one end, the junction sequence differs from germline, possibly due to a read error. The chain is built from TRBV7-8 and TRBJ2-5; 11 nucleotides match TRBD2. Germline lookup yields CDR1 SGHVS and CDR2 FQNEAQ. The CDR3 sequence is 15 residues long. CDR3: CASSLTSGGQGTQYF. The CDR3 DNA follows: TGTGCCAGCAGCTTAACTAGCGGGGGCCAAGGGACCCAGTACTTC.